The 8 T cell receptor beta chains in this list originate from one sample, sequenced in a study of T cell repertoires in cytomegalovirus infection. Their recognized antigens are unknown. TCRdb called the reads again in MiXCR, with one record for every CDR3 protein. Altogether about 770,000 distinct CDR3 sequences are present, roughly 28% being singletons, with the ten largest covering about an eighth. Sample: cultured CD8+ T cells from PBMCs, taken from culture after CMV antigen stimulation. The receptors derive from a human donor in good health (CMV status not recorded). Some clones in this sample may be carry-over from other donors' samples.

This clonotype was observed a handful of times. The chain uses TRBV19 and TRBJ1-5, with TRBD1 as a possible D gene (5 bases). V lost 1 base and J lost 8, with 6 bases in between. The CDR3 spans 12 residues. Germline V gene lookup returns CDR1 LNHDA and CDR2 SQIVND (reference sequence). This chain's CDR3 is CASSIGGEPQHF. CDR3 DNA: TGTGCCAGTAGTATAGGAGGGGAGCCCCAGCATTTT.

In this sample, this clonotype turned up once. One end of the junction fails to match germline, which may point to a read error. CDR3 region: CASSWGWATTNEKLCF. The CDR3 DNA sequence: TGTGCCAGCAGCTGGGGCTGGGCGACAACCAATGAAAAACTGTGTTTT. This chain links TRBV7-2 with TRBJ1-4; D is perhaps TRBD1 (5 bases). Germline V CDR1 and CDR2: SGHTA, FQGNSA. The CDR3 has 16 amino acids.

The chain employs TRBV7-9 and TRBJ2-1; 7 nucleotides line up with TRBD1. The CDR3 has 19 amino acids. V dropped 5 bases and J dropped 4; count of bases not matched to a gene: 20. Germline assignment: CDR1 SEHNR and CDR2 FQNEAQ (reference sequence). Here the CDR3 reads CASSNRDSQPQRRYNEQFF. DNA for the CDR3: TGTGCCAGCAGCAACCGGGACAGCCAGCCTCAACGCAGATACAATGAGCAGTTCTTC.

There are a few counts of this clonotype. The rearrangement joins TRBV12-3 or TRBV12-4 to TRBJ1-2; 8 bases agree with TRBD1. This CDR3 spans 16 amino acids. V was clipped by 3 bases and J by 0 bases; unmatched bases: 6. The CDR3 loop reads CASSFAGTGPNYGYTF. For the CDR3, the DNA is TGTGCCAGCAGTTTCGCCGGGACAGGCCCTAACTATGGCTACACCTTC.

This chain connects TRBV27 to TRBJ2-7, with D possibly being TRBD1 or TRBD2 (5 bases each). Trimming took 3 bases from V and 2 from J, leaving 11 bases between them. Germline CDR1 reads MNHEY; CDR2 reads SMNVEV (reference sequence). The CDR3 contains 14 residues. In DNA form, the CDR3 reads TGTGCCAGCAGTTTCAGGGAGCGGACCTACGAGCAGTACGTC. Its translation: CASSFRERTYEQYV.

The rearrangement joins TRBV27 to TRBJ2-1, with 7 positions matching TRBD2. V shed 6 bases, J shed 3 bases, and the junction held 5 bases outside the gene matches. In germline, CDR1 is MNHEY, CDR2 SMNVEV (reference sequence). The CDR3 is 14 amino acids. CDR3 in amino acids: CASRSSGVYNEQFF. In DNA, the CDR3 is TGTGCCAGCAGGTCAAGCGGGGTCTACAATGAGCAGTTCTTC.

This clonotype was detected a few times. The J gene is TRBJ1-6, the V gene TRBV19; 10 bases line up with TRBD1. V shed 7 bases, J shed 10 bases, and the junction held 10 bases outside the gene matches. From germline, CDR1 is LNHDA and CDR2 SQIVND (reference sequence). The CDR3 spans 15 residues. CDR3 sequence: CASTSTRDRGSPLHF. CDR3 bases: TGTGCCAGTACTTCAACACGGGACAGGGGATCACCCCTCCACTTT.

This clonotype appeared a few times. The CDR3 coding sequence is TGCGCCAGCAGACCCGACAGGACCAACTATGGCTACACCTTC. It codes for CASRPDRTNYGYTF. The chain has TRBV5-1 and TRBJ1-2, with D maybe TRBD1 (6 bases). V shed 5 bases and J shed 2 bases, with 13 bases lying between them. CDR1 SGHRS and CDR2 YFSETQ come from the germline V gene. The CDR3 length is 14 residues.